This T cell receptor beta chain was retrieved from a study of blood T cells in healthy people across ages (dated by TCRdb to the mid-2010s). Broadly, across the study: In model experiments, template switching captured roughly one uniquely barcoded TCR beta cDNA molecule for every two T cells. Four age groups were formed from the donors: young (average 16 years), middle-aged (approximately 40), aged (62) and long-lived (around 82). The study analyzed two additional independent replicas of 1 million unique cDNA reads from the same blood draw for two donors, one aged 18 to 29 and one aged 80 or older. Donors of different ages were randomly distributed across sequencing lanes to avoid experimental bias. Using deep sequencing normalized with unique cDNA molecular identifiers, the study measured how TCR beta repertoire diversity changes with age.

In this sample, this clonotype turned up a few times. Which antigen it targets is not known. Nothing much larger sits one base from this clone, and base qualities are not available. Library preparation employed 5' RACE. Sequencing was performed on an Illumina HiSeq 2500. A second PCR of roughly 6 to 11 cycles was performed with a sample-barcoded 5' primer and a J-beta primer mix. A template-switch 5' adaptor carrying 12 random nucleotides introduced a unique molecular identifier onto each TCR beta cDNA molecule. Each sample yielded at least 3 million CDR3-containing paired-end reads. First-strand cDNA synthesis was performed from all RNA using the Mint cDNA synthesis kit, with priming by a TRBC-specific oligonucleotide. After uracil-DNA glycosylase treatment, a first 18-cycle PCR used universal primers M1SS and BC2_uni_R on all cDNA. The authors' analysis ran thus. For normalization, 1 million high-quality reads, each with a distinct molecular identifier, were randomly selected from each sample. Reads with shared molecular identifiers were discarded instead of being binned into consensus sequences. CDR3 identification, clonotype clustering and error correction used MiTCR with a Q25 quality threshold and the strictest error-elimination algorithm. A nonparametric unseen species model with Euler transformation was used to estimate a lower bound on total TCR beta diversity. TCRdb ran its own pipeline on the public reads, namely fastp trimming at Q25 and MiXCR clone calling, and kept in-frame beta chains. Entries that share a CDR3 protein sequence are merged under the most common genes and DNA. The V and J calls and clone size come from TCRdb's table, not from the authors' own analysis. Present in this sample are some 900,000 distinct CDR3 sequences, approximately 49% of which were seen just once. The top ten constitute roughly 13% of the sample.

Systemically healthy Caucasian individuals from Russia, some 36 in total and aged about 6 to 90 years, were included as donors. Roughly 11 milliliters of peripheral blood were drawn from each donor into EDTA-treated Vacutainer tubes. PBMCs were isolated by Ficoll-Paque density-gradient centrifugation, with at least 7 million obtained per sample. Total RNA, at least 6 micrograms per sample, was extracted from PBMCs with Trizol reagent. For every donor, an aliquot of PBMCs went through flow cytometry to measure the percentages of naive CD45RAhigh/CD27high T cells. On the study overall, not on this receptor specifically: As age increased, observed TCR beta diversity per million T cells dropped in a roughly linear way, and a significant reduction was already evident by age about 40. Compared with the aged group, the long-lived group had more naive CD4+ T cells, fewer expanded clones and increased TCR diversity, a pattern suggesting age selection. Because the CMV infection status of the donors was unknown, age-related changes in expanded clonotypes may potentially have been confounded. Bulk unsorted PBMC profiling prevented conclusive comparison of naive and antigen-experienced compartments. Estimates of total diversity based on one million sequenced T cells were regarded as lower bounds and as underestimates. A strong correlation was found between observed TCR beta diversity and the percentage of naive T cells measured by flow cytometry.

From its cysteine to its phenylalanine, the CDR3 spans 13 amino acids. The read is trimmed to its CDR3 DNA, 39 bases read in frame from base 1. V is clipped by 1 base and J by 12 bases, and the sequence between their germline boundaries is 16 bases long. CDR1 and CDR2 are drawn from the germline V gene: SGHTA, FQGNSA. This receptor was identified in a man younger than 40 in good health. The sequence joins TRBV7-2 to TRBJ2-7; the D gene is not confidently resolved. Sequences were obtained from blood. The DNA sequence reads TGTGCCAGCAGCTTAGACGGCCTCCACGATCTGTACTTC. It translates as CASSLDGLHDLYF.